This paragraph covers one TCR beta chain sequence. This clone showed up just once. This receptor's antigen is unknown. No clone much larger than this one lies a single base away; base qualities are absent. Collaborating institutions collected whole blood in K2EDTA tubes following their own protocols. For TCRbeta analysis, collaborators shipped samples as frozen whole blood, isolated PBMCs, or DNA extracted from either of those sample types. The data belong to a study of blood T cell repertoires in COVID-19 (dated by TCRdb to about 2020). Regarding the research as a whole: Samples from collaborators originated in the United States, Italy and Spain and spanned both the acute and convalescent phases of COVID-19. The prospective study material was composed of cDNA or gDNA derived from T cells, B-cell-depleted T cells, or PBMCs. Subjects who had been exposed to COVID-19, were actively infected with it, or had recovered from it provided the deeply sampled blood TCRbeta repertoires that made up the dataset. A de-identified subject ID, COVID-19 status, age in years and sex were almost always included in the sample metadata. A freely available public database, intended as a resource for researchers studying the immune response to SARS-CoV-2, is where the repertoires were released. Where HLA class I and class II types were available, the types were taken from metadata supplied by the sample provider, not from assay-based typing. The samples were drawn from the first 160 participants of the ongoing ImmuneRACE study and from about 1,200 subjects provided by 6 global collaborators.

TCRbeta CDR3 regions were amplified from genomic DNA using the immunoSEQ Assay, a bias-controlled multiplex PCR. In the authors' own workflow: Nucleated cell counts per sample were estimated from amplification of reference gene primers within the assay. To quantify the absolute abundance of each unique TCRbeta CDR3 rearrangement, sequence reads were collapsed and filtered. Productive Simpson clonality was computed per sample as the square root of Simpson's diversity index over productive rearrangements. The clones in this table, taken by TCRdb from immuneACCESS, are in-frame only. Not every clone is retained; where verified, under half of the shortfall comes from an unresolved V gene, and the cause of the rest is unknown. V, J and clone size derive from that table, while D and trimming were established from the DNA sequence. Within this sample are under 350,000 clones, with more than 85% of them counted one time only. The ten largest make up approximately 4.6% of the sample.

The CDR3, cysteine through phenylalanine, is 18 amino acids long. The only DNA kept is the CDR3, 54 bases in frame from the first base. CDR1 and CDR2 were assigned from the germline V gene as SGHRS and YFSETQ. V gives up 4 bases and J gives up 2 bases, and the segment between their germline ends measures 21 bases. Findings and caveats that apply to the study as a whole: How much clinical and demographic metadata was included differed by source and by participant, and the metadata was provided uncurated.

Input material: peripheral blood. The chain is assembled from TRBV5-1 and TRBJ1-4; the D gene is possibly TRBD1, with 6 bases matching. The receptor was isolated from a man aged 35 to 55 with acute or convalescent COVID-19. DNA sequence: TGCGCCAGCAGCCCGGAAGGGATTACAGGGTCGACTAATGAAAAACTGTTTTTT. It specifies CASSPEGITGSTNEKLFF. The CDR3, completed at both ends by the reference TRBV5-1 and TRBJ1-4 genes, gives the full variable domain KAGVTQTPRYLIKTRGQQVTLSCSPISGHRSVSWYQQTPGQGLQFLFEYFSETQRNKGNFPGRFSGRQFSNSRSEMNVSTLELGDSALYLCASSPEGITGSTNEKLFFGSGTQLSVL.